Sequencing of this TCR beta chain was carried out in a study of blood T cell repertoires in COVID-19 (dated by TCRdb to about 2020). About the study as a whole: The collaborator samples originated in the United States, Italy and Spain and spanned the acute and convalescent phases of COVID-19. Subjects who had been exposed to COVID-19, were actively infected with it, or had recovered from it provided the deeply sampled blood TCRbeta repertoires that made up the dataset. The material from the prospective study consisted of cDNA or gDNA derived from T cells, B-cell-depleted T cells, or PBMCs. Where available, HLA class I and class II types were obtained from metadata supplied by the sample provider rather than from assay-based typing. The samples were drawn from two sources: the first 160 participants of the ongoing ImmuneRACE study, and fewer than 1,500 subjects contributed by 6 global collaborators. The repertoires were made available in a free public database intended to serve as a resource for research on the immune response to SARS-CoV-2. A de-identified subject ID, COVID-19 status, age in years and sex were almost always included in the sample metadata. On the study overall, not on this receptor specifically: The quantity of clinical and demographic metadata differed by source and by participant and was supplied without curation.

For this clone: Its cognate antigen has yet to be identified. The input lacks base qualities; no much larger clone sits a single base away.

The immunoSEQ Assay, a bias-controlled multiplex PCR, was used to amplify TCRbeta CDR3 regions from genomic DNA. The source study handled its data this way. The number of nucleated cells in each sample was estimated from the amplification of reference gene primers within the assay. Sequence reads were collapsed and filtered to measure the absolute abundance of every unique TCRbeta CDR3 rearrangement. For each sample, productive Simpson clonality was calculated as the square root of Simpson's diversity index across productive rearrangements. TCRdb holds this immuneACCESS table with in-frame rearrangements only. Some clones are missing; in checked studies, unresolved V genes explain under half, and the rest has no known cause. That table supplies the V and J calls and clone size; D and trimming were determined from the DNA. The table for this sample lists 250,000 to 300,000 clones; around 84% of them were counted only once. The ten largest clones add up to 15% to 19% of the sample.

Participants in the prospective study were aged roughly 18 to 89 years, lived in some 24 United States geographic areas, and enrolled through a virtual design. In the prospective study, participants were assigned to cohorts based on the clinical history participants reported in a screening survey and a study questionnaire. For ImmuneRACE Cohort 3, a participant was defined as recovered based on two consecutive negative NP/OP PCR tests, clearance by a healthcare professional, or resolution of symptoms. In the prospective study, whole blood, serum and a nasopharyngeal or oropharyngeal swab were collected from each participant by mobile phlebotomists. Participants in the prospective study had the option to provide additional blood draws and questionnaires over a roughly 2-month period. Before DNA extraction, prospective study blood samples were shipped either frozen or at room temperature. The sequenced material came from PBMCs or T cells enriched from blood (not recorded which). This clonotype originated in a man aged 18 to 35 who had recovered from COVID-19.

This receptor carries the CDR3 CATSDLAGGTQYF. The DNA reads TGTGCCACCAGTGACCTCGCTGGCGGGACCCAGTACTTC. This chain joins TRBV24-1 to TRBJ2-5; too little of a D gene remains to name it. For CDR1 and CDR2, the germline V gene lists KGHDR and SFDVKD. The CDR3 measures 13 amino acids from cysteine to phenylalanine. Of all the DNA, just the CDR3 is kept, 39 bases in frame from base 1. V is clipped by 4 bases and J by 7 bases, and the sequence between their germline boundaries is 12 bases long.